This T cell receptor beta chain originates from a study of T cells after yellow fever vaccination (dated by TCRdb to 2018 to 2020). At the level of the whole study: Libraries from fractions with low cell numbers were prepared with the SMART-Seq v4 Ultra Low Input RNA kit. The cohort comprised two healthy male donors, one aged 18 to 30 and one aged 30 to 39 years. Blood samples were taken at several timepoints before and after primary and secondary immunization, and bulk PBMC replicates and cell subsets were isolated. To follow T-cell clones before and after both primary and booster YFV17D yellow fever vaccination, bulk TCR alpha and beta repertoires underwent longitudinal sequencing.

Broader findings and caveats from the paper: After the booster, most clones that had expanded after primary vaccination were detected again (about 97% of CD4 and 70% to 90% of CD8), suggesting broad maintenance of memory. Compared with the primary T-cell response, the secondary T-cell response was weaker but faster, peaking on day 5 rather than day 15. A small fraction of clonotypes showed up in both the CD4 and CD8 compartments, probably as a result of convergent recombination. Because the study included only a couple of donors, the extent to which the findings can be generalized is limited. Computational filtering was needed because FACS-sorted repertoires could contain abundant contaminating clonotypes from the bulk population.

Worth noting for this clonotype: There is no known antigen for this receptor. Qualities for individual bases were not recorded, and no much larger clone is one base off.

TCR cDNA was synthesized by 5'RACE template switching, which introduced a universal primer site and unique molecular identifiers. Priming of cDNA synthesis was performed from both the TCR alpha and TCR beta constant segments. Two PCR steps were used to amplify libraries, with sample barcodes and sequencing adapters being added in the second step. Sequencing of libraries was done on Illumina HiSeq 2500 (2x100 bp) or NovaSeq (2x150 bp). The authors processed their data as follows. Reads were demultiplexed and collapsed into UMI consensus sequences with MIGEC, and V(D)J alignment was performed with MiXCR. Using edgeR on replicate PBMC samples, clonotypes were called vaccine-responding if FDR was below 0.01 and the log2 fold change was above 5 up to day 15. Bulk clonotypes were assigned CD4 or CD8 identity according to which sequenced CD4 or CD8 repertoire held them at higher abundance. TCRdb handled the public reads itself, with Q25 trimming in fastp and clone calling in MiXCR, and kept productive beta chains. For every CDR3 protein sequence, its rows merge into one entry that carries the most common genes and DNA. The V and J calls were not made by the authors but by TCRdb's processing. The sample contains 500,000 to 650,000 distinct CDR3 sequences, 9% to 15% of them found a single time. The ten largest account for 15% of the sample.

Read against the paper, the sample's treatment or condition label means: live attenuated yellow fever vaccine strain. At each blood-draw timepoint, two biological replicates of bulk PBMCs were collected. PBMCs were isolated from peripheral blood using a standard Ficoll-Paque protocol. TriZol was used to extract RNA from bulk PBMCs, from CD4 and CD8 fractions, and from dextramer-positive and dextramer-negative fractions. Relative to germline, V is 1 base shorter and J is 5 bases shorter, with 3 bases between their ends. The germline V gene supplies CDR1 SGHDT and CDR2 YYEEEE. Counted from cysteine to phenylalanine, this CDR3 has 11 amino acids. Here the CDR3 DNA is all that survives: 33 bases in frame from base 1.

Here the chain combines TRBV5-6 and TRBJ1-1, with the D gene too uncertain to name. The specimen was PBMCs, collected on the day of the yellow fever booster vaccination. This TCR was recovered from a young man who received the YFV17D yellow fever vaccine. The DNA is as follows: TGTGCCAGCAGCTTGACAACTGAAGCTTTCTTT. It is translated as CASSLTTEAFF.